A single sample gave rise to the 11 T cell receptor beta chains below, sequenced in a study of a mutant IDH1 vaccine in newly diagnosed glioma. The table came from immunoSEQ multiplex PCR; TCRdb's copy has only in-frame clones and leaves some out. The sample has more than 45,000 clones; 88% are singletons. Antigens for these TCRs are unknown. Time point here: week 35, safety follow-up. In every dose of vaccine, 300 ug of mutant IDH1 20-mer peptide was given alongside topical imiquimod. The sample in question was PBMCs, obtained from a glioma patient whose treatment included an IDH1 peptide vaccine. The receptors stem from a woman in her thirties or forties with glioma.

The chain has TRBV5-1 and TRBJ2-1; tentatively, D is TRBD1 (6 bases). This CDR3 is built from 13 residues. Germline V gene lookup returns CDR1 SGHRS and CDR2 YFSETQ. Trimming removed 2 bases from V and 6 bases from J, with 9 bases in between. DNA of the CDR3: TGCGCCAGCAGCTTTCAGGGGTCCAATGAGCAGTTCTTC. Amino acid sequence: CASSFQGSNEQFF. The full variable domain, in which reference TRBV5-1 and TRBJ2-1 provide the parts outside the CDR3, is KAGVTQTPRYLIKTRGQQVTLSCSPISGHRSVSWYQQTPGQGLQFLFEYFSETQRNKGNFPGRFSGRQFSNSRSEMNVSTLELGDSALYLCASSFQGSNEQFFGPGTRLTVL.

This clone was counted a single time. The genes are TRBV9 and TRBJ2-7; 7 bases align to TRBD1. CDR3 length: 15 residues. Germline trimming cut 3 bases from V and 4 bases from J; bases unmatched to any gene: 10. The germline V gene has CDR1 SGDLS and CDR2 YYNGEE. In DNA, the CDR3 is TGTGCCAGCAGCGCCGGACCCGGGACAGAATACGAGCAGTACTTC. Protein sequence: CASSAGPGTEYEQYF.

The chain is built from TRBV19 and TRBJ1-1; D may be TRBD1 (6 bases). Germline lookup yields CDR1 LNHDA and CDR2 SQIVND (reference sequence). The V and J ends lost 7 bases and 1 base respectively, with 16 bases between them. The CDR3 runs 15 residues. CDR3 amino acids: CASTPPDSGNTEAFF. The DNA for the CDR3 is TGTGCCAGTACCCCTCCGGACAGCGGGAACACTGAAGCTTTCTTT. Supplemented by reference TRBV19 and TRBJ1-1, the full variable domain reads DGGITQSPKYLFRKEGQNVTLSCEQNLNHDAMYWYRQDPGQGLRLIYYSQIVNDFQKGDIAEGYSVSREKKESFPLTVTSAQKNPTAFYLCASTPPDSGNTEAFFGQGTRLTVV.

This clone was seen once. This chain connects TRBV9 to TRBJ2-2; 14 positions match TRBD2. Germline values: CDR1 SGDLS, CDR2 YYNGEE. The CDR3 runs to 19 residues. V was pared by 2 bases and J by 3 bases, with 9 bases of the junction left unmatched. Here the CDR3 DNA reads TGTGCCAGCAGCGTTTGGGCACTGGGACTAGCGGGAGACACCGGGGAGCTGTTTTTT. This codes for CASSVWALGLAGDTGELFF.

This chain links TRBV13 with TRBJ2-3; no reliable D call. Trimming removed 5 bases from V and 4 bases from J, with 16 bases in between. This CDR3 is 15 amino acids long. From germline, CDR1 is PRHDT and CDR2 FYEKMQ (reference sequence). CDR3 in DNA: TGTGCCAGCAGCCCTATCAACGGATGGGCAGATACGCAGTATTTT. It is translated as CASSPINGWADTQYF.

The chain couples TRBV6-5 to TRBJ2-2; no reliable D call. The germline V gene encodes CDR1 MNHEY and CDR2 SVGAGI. This CDR3 contains 15 residues. The V and J ends lost 2 bases and 2 bases respectively, with 9 bases between them. The CDR3 region is CASSYMVTNTGELFF. CDR3 in DNA: TGTGCCAGCAGTTACATGGTGACTAACACCGGGGAGCTGTTTTTT.

The V and J genes are TRBV2 and TRBJ2-1; D uncertain. This CDR3 is built from 14 residues. Trimming removed 7 bases at V and 0 bases at J, with 10 bases between. From germline, CDR1 is SNHLY and CDR2 FYNNEI. This CDR3 reads CASNTDSSYNEQFF. CDR3 nucleotide sequence: TGTGCCAGCAATACAGATAGCTCCTACAATGAGCAGTTCTTC.

J is TRBJ1-3 and V is TRBV27; D is unclear. The CDR3 is 14 residues long. CDR1 and CDR2 from the germline V gene are MNHEY and SMNVEV (reference sequence). V was clipped by 0 bases and J by 4 bases, with 7 bases between them. CDR3 sequence: CASSLSGTGNTIYF. The CDR3, as DNA: TGTGCCAGCAGTTTATCCGGAACCGGAAACACCATATATTTT.

The genes are TRBV21-1 and TRBJ2-7; TRBD2, the table's D call, lacks a check against the DNA. TRBV21-1 is a pseudogene locus. This CDR3 is built from 16 residues. In DNA form, the CDR3 reads TGTGCCAGCAGCATAAAACTTAGCGGGGGGGCCCGAGAGCAGTACTTC. Protein sequence: CASSIKLSGGAREQYF.

The chain couples TRBV6-5 to TRBJ1-2; D gene unclear. This CDR3 has 13 amino acids. The V gene lost 0 bases and the J gene lost 4 bases, with 6 bases spanning the gap. Germline values: CDR1 MNHEY, CDR2 SVGAGI. CDR3 sequence: CASSYSPVYGYTF. The DNA for the CDR3 is TGTGCCAGCAGTTACTCTCCAGTCTATGGCTACACCTTC.

This clone was seen more than once but under ten times. This chain links TRBV7-2 with TRBJ1-5; 8 positions agree with TRBD1. Germline assignment: CDR1 SGHTA and CDR2 FQGNSA. This CDR3 comprises 15 residues. The J segment lost 3 bases and the V segment lost 5 bases, leaving 6 bases of the junction unmatched. The CDR3 protein is CASSPGQGNNQPQHF. The CDR3, as DNA: TGTGCCAGCAGCCCAGGACAGGGAAACAATCAGCCCCAGCATTTT.